Presented here are 28 T cell receptor beta chains from one specimen sequenced in a study of T-cell memory formation after mild COVID-19. TCRdb ran MiXCR on the 5' RACE reads and lists one entry per CDR3 protein. The sample lists 450,000 or so distinct CDR3 sequences; roughly 25% were seen once. The sequenced sample consisted of PBMCs or a T cell subset sorted from them (not recorded which). These receptors all stem from an adult woman who had mild COVID-19 (a few samples of this study predate the infection). Cell type and time point are not known.

The sample holds a few counts of this clonotype. This chain joins TRBV6-5 and TRBJ1-5; D is ambiguous. The CDR3 runs to 14 residues. V dropped 6 bases and J dropped 0 bases, with 9 bases sitting between them. Germline V gene data show CDR1 as MNHEY and CDR2 as SVGAGI. CDR3 DNA sequence: TGTGCCAGCAGCAGGACCCTTAGCAATCAGCCCCAGCATTTT. Translating it yields CASSRTLSNQPQHF.

J is TRBJ1-2 and V is TRBV20-1, with 7 bases that match TRBD1. Per germline, CDR1 DFQATT and CDR2 SNEGSKA (reference sequence). J lost 3 bases, V lost 6 bases, and 4 bases had no gene match. CDR3 length equals 12 residues. The DNA of the CDR3 is TGCAGTGCCGACAGGGACTACTATGGCTACACCTTC. Translated, it gives CSADRDYYGYTF.

J is TRBJ2-1 and V is TRBV27; the D is unclear. The germline V gene has CDR1 MNHEY and CDR2 SMNVEV (reference sequence). CDR3 length: 16 amino acids. Trimming removed 0 bases at V and 3 bases at J, with 12 bases between. In nucleotides, the CDR3 is TGTGCCAGCAGTTTATCGGGGATGTCGGTCTACAATGAGCAGTTCTTC. Encoded protein: CASSLSGMSVYNEQFF.

The rearrangement joins TRBV29-1 to TRBJ2-3; a possible D gene is TRBD1 (5 bases). Deletions cut 7 bases from V and 5 bases from J, with 22 bases between. Looked up from germline, CDR1 is SQVTM and CDR2 is ANQGSEA. This CDR3 region has 15 residues. In DNA form, the CDR3 reads TGCAGCGCCCGACAGAAACGCAGTAACAAAGATACGCAGTATTTT. As protein: CSARQKRSNKDTQYF.

The sample holds a few counts of this clonotype. The chain has TRBV2 and TRBJ2-7; a weak D match, TRBD2 (5 bases). V shed 1 base and J shed 6 bases, with 16 bases lying between them. Germline V CDR1 and CDR2: SNHLY, FYNNEI. The CDR3 totals 15 residues. CDR3 residues: CASSEDRGSLGEQYF. Here the CDR3 DNA reads TGTGCCAGCAGTGAAGATCGGGGTAGTTTAGGCGAGCAGTACTTC.

The chain uses TRBV6-2 or TRBV6-3 and TRBJ2-3; 11 bases match TRBD2. The CDR3 length is 15 residues. V shed 6 bases and J 2 bases; nucleotides not matched to a gene: 4. Germline values: CDR1 MNHEY, CDR2 SVGEGT. The CDR3 DNA follows: TGTGCCAGCAGAAGACTAGCGGGGAACACAGATACGCAGTATTTT. It translates to CASRRLAGNTDTQYF.

This sequence joins TRBV7-2 and TRBJ2-2, with D perhaps assigned TRBD1 or TRBD2 (6 bases each). CDR3 size: 15 residues. Germline lookup yields CDR1 SGHTA and CDR2 FQGNSA. V lost 1 base and J 6 bases, leaving 12 bases between the germline ends. The CDR3 spells CASSLGQGRSGELFF. The CDR3 bases are TGTGCCAGCAGCTTAGGGCAGGGGAGGTCCGGGGAGCTGTTTTTT.

This rearrangement joins TRBV20-1 to TRBJ2-1; 11 bases line up with TRBD2. Per germline, CDR1 DFQATT and CDR2 SNEGSKA (reference sequence). The CDR3 runs to 20 residues. The ends lost 5 bases at V and 6 bases at J; junction bases unmatched: 24. This CDR3 reads CSADSLGIAGGLHAVNEQFF. The DNA of the CDR3 is TGCAGTGCTGACTCCCTTGGGATAGCGGGGGGGCTCCACGCCGTCAATGAGCAGTTCTTC.

This clonotype was detected only a few times. The V and J genes are TRBV4-1 and TRBJ2-5; possible D gene TRBD2, 5 bases. Germline CDR1 MGHRA, CDR2 YSYEKL. Between the trimmed V and J ends, which lost 0 bases and 5 bases, there was a span of 7 bases. CDR3 size: 13 residues. CDR3 coding DNA: TGCGCCAGCAGCCAAGAGTCTAGCGAGACCCAGTACTTC. Amino acid sequence: CASSQESSETQYF.

The chain links TRBV18 to TRBJ2-3, with a possible D match to TRBD2 (6 bases). The V and J ends lost 0 bases and 2 bases respectively, with 24 bases between them. The CDR3 consists of 20 residues. Per germline, CDR1 KGHSH and CDR2 LQKENI. The CDR3 is CASSPPGGWITSPLTDTQYF. As DNA, the CDR3 is TGTGCCAGCTCACCACCGGGAGGTTGGATCACCTCACCCCTCACAGATACGCAGTATTTT.

This clonotype was counted between two and nine times. The chain links TRBV7-9 to TRBJ1-3, with 7 bases fitting TRBD1. The CDR3 spans 15 residues. CDR1 and CDR2 from the germline V gene are SEHNR and FQNEAQ (reference sequence). Unmatched junction bases numbered 4, after V lost 1 base and J lost 4 bases. CDR3 sequence: CASSLGRGIGNTIYF. The CDR3 region has the DNA TGTGCCAGCAGCTTAGGCAGGGGGATCGGAAACACCATATATTTT.

This chain links TRBV13 with TRBJ2-7; possible D gene TRBD2, 5 bases. Germline loops: CDR1 PRHDT, CDR2 FYEKMQ (reference sequence). CDR3 length: 13 amino acids. Deletions cut 5 bases from V and 6 bases from J, with 14 bases between. The CDR3 region has the DNA TGTGCCAGCAGCCTCACAGTTCGGGGCGAGCAGTACTTC. It translates to CASSLTVRGEQYF.

In this sample, this clonotype turned up many times. The chain links TRBV5-1 to TRBJ1-2; D ambiguous. Trimming removed 1 base from V and 2 bases from J, with 12 bases in between. The CDR3 totals 15 residues. Germline CDR1 and CDR2: SGHRS and YFSETQ. CDR3 protein: CASSLNPGLNYGYTF. The CDR3 DNA reads as TGCGCCAGCAGCTTGAATCCGGGATTGAACTATGGCTACACCTTC.

The chain joins TRBV3-1 to TRBJ1-1; tentative D call: TRBD1 (5 bases). The CDR3 covers 15 residues. Looked up from germline, CDR1 is LGHDT and CDR2 is YNNKEL (reference sequence). Deletions cut 1 base from V and 0 bases from J, with 9 bases between. CDR3 loop: CASSQGREMNTEAFF. CDR3 bases: TGTGCCAGCAGCCAAGGCAGGGAAATGAACACTGAAGCTTTCTTT.

This clonotype came up many times. The genes are TRBV12-3 or TRBV12-4 and TRBJ2-7; 8 nucleotides match TRBD2. V dropped 5 bases and J dropped 2; count of bases not matched to a gene: 5. The length of the CDR3 is 14 residues. The CDR3 here is CASSPGLVAYEQYF. The CDR3 DNA follows: TGTGCCAGCAGTCCGGGACTAGTGGCCTACGAGCAGTACTTC.

J is TRBJ2-1 and V is TRBV24-1; 7 bases are a match to TRBD1. Germline-derived CDR1 and CDR2 are KGHDR and SFDVKD. J was trimmed by 5 bases and V by 4 bases; bases with no gene match: 7. This CDR3 has 15 amino acids. The DNA of the CDR3 is TGTGCCACCAGTGACCATCGAACAGGGGACAATGAGCAGTTCTTC. The encoded protein is CATSDHRTGDNEQFF.

The chain is built from TRBV2 and TRBJ1-1, with D uncertain. V was clipped by 4 bases and J by 10 bases, with 10 bases between them. This CDR3 comprises 11 residues. Germline loops: CDR1 SNHLY, CDR2 FYNNEI. This chain's CDR3 is CASSGGDAAFF. The CDR3 DNA follows: TGTGCCAGCAGTGGCGGCGATGCAGCTTTCTTT.

V is TRBV11-1 and J is TRBJ2-3, with 7 nucleotides matching TRBD2. V was clipped by 3 bases and J by 6 bases; unmatched bases: 12. The germline gives CDR1 SGHAT, CDR2 FQDESV (reference sequence). This CDR3 spans 16 amino acids. CDR3 coding DNA: TGTGCCAGCAGCTTTGCCCTTGCGGGAGCGGGGGATACGCAGTATTTT. Protein sequence: CASSFALAGAGDTQYF.

In its sample, this clonotype was seen a few times. This chain links TRBV3-1 with TRBJ1-4, with a tentative D call TRBD1 (6 bases). The CDR3 consists of 14 residues. The V and J ends lost 1 base and 9 bases respectively, with 12 bases between them. Germline V lookup: CDR1 LGHDT, CDR2 YNNKEL (reference sequence). The CDR3 nucleotides read TGTGCCAGCAGCCAAGGGACAGCGAATCAAAAACTGTTTTTT. Amino acid sequence: CASSQGTANQKLFF.

This clonotype came up a few times. The chain recombines TRBV9 with TRBJ2-1; no clear D. CDR3 length equals 13 residues. Trimming cost V 3 bases and J 7 bases, with 11 bases left between them. Germline CDR1 is SGDLS and CDR2 is YYNGEE. The CDR3 here is CASSAPGHNEQFF. The CDR3 coding sequence is TGTGCCAGCAGCGCTCCCGGCCATAATGAGCAGTTCTTC. Full variable domain (rest looked up from reference TRBV9 and TRBJ2-1): DSGVTQTPKHLITATGQRVTLRCSPRSGDLSVYWYQQSLDQGLQFLIQYYNGEERAKGNILERFSAQQFPDLHSELNLSSLELGDSALYFCASSAPGHNEQFFGPGTRLTVL.

This clonotype was counted only a few times. The V gene is TRBV20-1, the J gene TRBJ1-6, with D possibly matching TRBD1 (6 bases). The CDR3 loop spans 11 amino acids. The germline gives CDR1 DFQATT, CDR2 SNEGSKA (reference sequence). Trimming removed 3 bases from V and 15 bases from J, with 12 bases in between. CDR3: CSARTGQDLHF. Here the CDR3 DNA reads TGCAGTGCTAGGACAGGCCAAGACCTCCACTTT.

CDR3: CSVADGNTGELFF. Written as DNA, the CDR3 is TGCAGCGTTGCGGACGGGAACACCGGGGAGCTGTTTTTT. This sequence joins TRBV29-1 and TRBJ2-2; D is uncertain. V was shortened by 4 bases and J by 1 base, with 7 bases between the two germline ends. Germline CDR1 SQVTM, CDR2 ANQGSEA. This CDR3 is built from 13 residues.

This clonotype was seen a handful of times. The V gene is TRBV5-5, the J gene TRBJ2-3; 7 bases fit TRBD1. This CDR3 is built from 16 residues. J lost 0 bases, V lost 0 bases, and 4 bases had no gene match. Per germline, CDR1 SGHKS and CDR2 YYEKEE (reference sequence). CDR3 loop: CASSLETGISTDTQYF. DNA for the CDR3: TGTGCCAGCAGCTTGGAGACAGGGATTAGCACAGATACGCAGTATTTT. The variable domain in full, with the rest retrieved from reference TRBV5-5 and TRBJ2-3, is DAGVTQSPTHLIKTRGQQVTLRCSPISGHKSVSWYQQVLGQGPQFIFQYYEKEERGRGNFPDRFSARQFPNYSSELNVNALLLGDSALYLCASSLETGISTDTQYFGPGTRLTVL.

V is TRBV29-1 and J is TRBJ2-1, with D unclear. Per germline, CDR1 SQVTM and CDR2 ANQGSEA. V lost 0 bases, J lost 12 bases, and 6 bases lay in between. The CDR3 contains 10 residues. CDR3 loop: CSVEDIWQFF. CDR3 DNA sequence: TGCAGCGTTGAAGATATCTGGCAGTTCTTC.

J is TRBJ2-7 and V is TRBV10-1; D is perhaps TRBD1 (5 bases). CDR3 length: 15 amino acids. Germline V gives CDR1 WNHNN, CDR2 SYGVQD (reference sequence). The ends were cut back, 0 bases at V and 0 bases at J, with 9 bases in the middle. CDR3 DNA: TGCGCCAGCAGTGAGTCTAGGGGCCCCTCCTACGAGCAGTACTTC. Its translation is CASSESRGPSYEQYF.

This CDR3 reads CATSSQPGTQYF. The CDR3 bases are TGTGCCACCAGCTCTCAACCGGGGACCCAGTACTTC. The V call is TRBV24-1, the J call TRBJ2-5; D call uncertain. Germline V gene data show CDR1 as KGHDR and CDR2 as SFDVKD. Trimming cost V 7 bases and J 7 bases, with 12 bases left between them. The CDR3 extends over 12 amino acids.

This clonotype occurred a few times. V usage is TRBV5-1 and J usage is TRBJ1-2; D may be TRBD1 (5 bases). V was clipped by 4 bases and J by 6 bases, with 25 bases between them. This CDR3 is 17 amino acids long. Germline values: CDR1 SGHRS, CDR2 YFSETQ. CDR3 amino acids: CASSVSSRDGPRNGYTF. CDR3 bases: TGCGCCAGCAGCGTGAGCAGCCGGGACGGACCTAGAAATGGCTACACCTTC.

The chain links TRBV9 to TRBJ2-7, with 7 positions matching TRBD1. Germline V gene sequence: CDR1 SGDLS, CDR2 YYNGEE. V gave up 4 bases and J gave up 0 bases; unmatched junction bases: 7. The CDR3 sequence is 15 residues long. CDR3 DNA sequence: TGTGCCAGCAGCACAGGGACAGTTAGCTCCTACGAGCAGTACTTC. Translating gives CASSTGTVSSYEQYF.